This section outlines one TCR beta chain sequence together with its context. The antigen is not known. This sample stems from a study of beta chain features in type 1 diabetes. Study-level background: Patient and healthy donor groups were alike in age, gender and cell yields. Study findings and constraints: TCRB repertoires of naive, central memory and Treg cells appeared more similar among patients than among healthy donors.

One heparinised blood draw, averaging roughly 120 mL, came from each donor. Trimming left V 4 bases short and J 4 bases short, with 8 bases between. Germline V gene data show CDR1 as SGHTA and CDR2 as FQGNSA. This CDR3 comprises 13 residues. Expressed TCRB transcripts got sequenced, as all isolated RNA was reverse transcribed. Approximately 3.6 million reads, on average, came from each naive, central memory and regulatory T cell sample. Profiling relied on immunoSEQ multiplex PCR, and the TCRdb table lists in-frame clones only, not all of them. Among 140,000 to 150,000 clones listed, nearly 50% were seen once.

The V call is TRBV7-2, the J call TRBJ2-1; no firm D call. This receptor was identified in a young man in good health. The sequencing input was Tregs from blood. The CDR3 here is CASSSSVYNEQFF. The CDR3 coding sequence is TGTGCCAGCAGCTCGTCAGTTTACAATGAGCAGTTCTTC.